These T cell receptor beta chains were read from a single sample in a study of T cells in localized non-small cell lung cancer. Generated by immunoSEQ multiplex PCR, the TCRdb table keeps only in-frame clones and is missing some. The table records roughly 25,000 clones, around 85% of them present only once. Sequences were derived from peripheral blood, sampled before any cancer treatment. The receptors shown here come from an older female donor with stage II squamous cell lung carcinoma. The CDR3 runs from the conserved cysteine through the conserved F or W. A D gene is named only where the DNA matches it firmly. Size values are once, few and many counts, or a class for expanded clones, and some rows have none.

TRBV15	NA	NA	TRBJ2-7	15	CATSRGGGGGSEQYF
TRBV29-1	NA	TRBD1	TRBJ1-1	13	CSVDRGGSGEAFF
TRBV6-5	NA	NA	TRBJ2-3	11	CASSSPDTQYF
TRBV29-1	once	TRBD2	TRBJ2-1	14	CSVDYGGLGFEQFF
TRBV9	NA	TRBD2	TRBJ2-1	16	CASSGDSGSLYNEQFF
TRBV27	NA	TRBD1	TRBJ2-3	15	CASRTWDRGTDTQYF
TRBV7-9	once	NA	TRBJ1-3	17	CASSLAYGAGPRAAIYF
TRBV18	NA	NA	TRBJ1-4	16	CASSPSAAAVMEKLFF
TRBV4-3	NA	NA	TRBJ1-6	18	CASSPGDPASSYNSPLHF
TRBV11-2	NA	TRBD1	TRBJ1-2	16	CASVPPFRGPNYGYTF
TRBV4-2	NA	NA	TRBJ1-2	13	CASSQAGSYGYTF
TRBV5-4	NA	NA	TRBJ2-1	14	CASSPTGNHNEQFF
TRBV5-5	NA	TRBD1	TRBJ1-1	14	CASSWGQGNTEAFF
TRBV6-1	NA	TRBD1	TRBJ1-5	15	CASREDRVDNQPQHF
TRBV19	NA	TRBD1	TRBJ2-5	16	CASNPARGRGRETQYF
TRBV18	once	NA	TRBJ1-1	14	CASSPPMTGTEAFF
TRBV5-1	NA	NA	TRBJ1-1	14	CASSLRQANTEAFF
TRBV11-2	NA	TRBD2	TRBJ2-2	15	CASSLLLAVPGELFF
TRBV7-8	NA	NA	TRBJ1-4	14	CASREVGANEKLFF
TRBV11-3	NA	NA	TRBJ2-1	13	CASSLGTQNEQFF
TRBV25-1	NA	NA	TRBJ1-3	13	CASSGRRGNTIYF
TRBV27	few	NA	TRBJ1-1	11	CASTRGGEAFF